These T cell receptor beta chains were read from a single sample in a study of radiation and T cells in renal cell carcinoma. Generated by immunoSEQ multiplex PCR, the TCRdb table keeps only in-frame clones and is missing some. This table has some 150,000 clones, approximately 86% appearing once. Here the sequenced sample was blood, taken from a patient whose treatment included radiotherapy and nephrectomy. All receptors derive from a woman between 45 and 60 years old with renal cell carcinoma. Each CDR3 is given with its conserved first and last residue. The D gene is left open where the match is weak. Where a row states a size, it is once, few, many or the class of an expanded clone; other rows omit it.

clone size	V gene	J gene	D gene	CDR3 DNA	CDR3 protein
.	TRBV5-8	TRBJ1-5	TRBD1	TGTGCCAGCAGCCCTGGACAGGGCATAAGGAATCAGCCCCAGCATTTT	CASSPGQGIRNQPQHF
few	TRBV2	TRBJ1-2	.	TGTGCCAGCAGTGAAGCGCTAAAAAGGCCTACCTTC	CASSEALKRPTF
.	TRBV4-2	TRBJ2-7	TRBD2	TGTGCCAGCAGCCAAGATCCGGCGGGAGGGCCTTCCGAGCAGTACTTC	CASSQDPAGGPSEQYF
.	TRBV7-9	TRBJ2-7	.	TGTGCCAGCAGCCACAAAGGGACCACTAACTACGAGCAGTACTTC	CASSHKGTTNYEQYF
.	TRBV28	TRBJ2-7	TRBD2	TGTGCCAGCAGTCTAGCGGGAGGGAGCTCCTACGAGCAGTACTTC	CASSLAGGSSYEQYF
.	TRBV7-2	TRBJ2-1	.	TGTGCCAGCAGCTTACGGGAGAACACCGTATACAATGAGCAGTTCTTC	CASSLRENTVYNEQFF
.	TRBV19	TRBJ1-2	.	TGTGCCAGTAGTATCGGACAGACCTCCTATGGCTACACCTTC	CASSIGQTSYGYTF
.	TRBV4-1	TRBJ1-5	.	TGCGCCAGCAGCCAAGATCACCCACAAGGGTCGAGGCCCCAGCATTTT	CASSQDHPQGSRPQHF
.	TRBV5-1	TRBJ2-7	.	TGCGCCAGCAGCTTGGAGGCTAGACTCTACGAGCAGTACTTC	CASSLEARLYEQYF
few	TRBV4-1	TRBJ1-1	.	TGCGCCAGCAGCCAAGACAGGGGATCCACTGAAGCTTTCTTT	CASSQDRGSTEAFF
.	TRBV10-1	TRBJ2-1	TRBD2	TGCGCCAGCAGTGCCGCGGGAGCCTACAATGAGCAGTTCTTC	CASSAAGAYNEQFF
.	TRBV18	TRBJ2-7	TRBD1	TGTGCCAGCTCACCACGGACAGGGTTGAGCGAGCAGTACTTC	CASSPRTGLSEQYF
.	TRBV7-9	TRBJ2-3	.	TGTGCCAGCAGCTTGGGCACAGATACGCAGTATTTT	CASSLGTDTQYF
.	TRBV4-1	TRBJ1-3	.	TGCGCCAGCAGCCAAGATCCGGGGAACGGAAACACCATATATTTT	CASSQDPGNGNTIYF
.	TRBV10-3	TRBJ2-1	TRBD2	TGTGCCACTAGGGGGACTAGCGGGAACGATGAGCAGTTCTTC	CATRGTSGNDEQFF
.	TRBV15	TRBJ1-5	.	TGTGCCACCAGCAGAGATCGCGGCTCGGGTCAGCCCCAGCATTTT	CATSRDRGSGQPQHF
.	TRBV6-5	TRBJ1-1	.	TGTGCCAGCAGTTACTCCAGGGTTAACACTGAAGCTTTCTTT	CASSYSRVNTEAFF
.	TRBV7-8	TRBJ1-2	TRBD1	TGTGCCAGCAGCATTGGACAGGATGGCTACACCTTC	CASSIGQDGYTF
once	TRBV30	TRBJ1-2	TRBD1	TGTGCCTGGACCCTTACAGGGGTCCTCCGGCGCTACACCTTC	CAWTLTGVLRRYTF
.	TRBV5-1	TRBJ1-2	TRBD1	TGCGCCAGCAGCTCGGGACAGGGGGCGCGGGACTATGGCTACACCTTC	CASSSGQGARDYGYTF
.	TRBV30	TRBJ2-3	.	TGTGCCTGGAGTCGACTCACAGATACGCAGTATTTT	CAWSRLTDTQYF
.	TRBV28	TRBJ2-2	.	TGTGCCAGCAGTCGGTGGACCGGGGAGCTGTTTTTT	CASSRWTGELFF
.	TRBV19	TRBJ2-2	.	TGTGCCAGTAGTATGTTCGGGCCGGGACGGAACACCGGGGAGCTGTTTTTT	CASSMFGPGRNTGELFF
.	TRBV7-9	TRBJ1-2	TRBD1	TGTGCCAGCAGCTTAGGGGACAGGGGAGATGGCTACACCTTC	CASSLGDRGDGYTF
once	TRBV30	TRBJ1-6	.	TGTGCCTGGGCGACCGGTAATTCACCCCTCCACTTT	CAWATGNSPLHF
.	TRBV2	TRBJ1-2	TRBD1	TGTGCCAGCAGACCGGACAGGTGGGGGACTAGTGGTAAAACCTTC	CASRPDRWGTSGKTF
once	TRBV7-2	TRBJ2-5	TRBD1	TGTGCCAGCAGCGCAGCTCCGGCACAGGGGCGAGAGACCCAGTACTTC	CASSAAPAQGRETQYF
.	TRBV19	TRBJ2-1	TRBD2	TGTGCCAGTAGTATCGGTAGGACTAGTATCAATGAGCAGTTCTTC	CASSIGRTSINEQFF
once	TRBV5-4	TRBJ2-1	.	TGTGCCAGCAGCTTGGACCTTATGGGGCGTCCAAACAATGAGCAGTTCTTC	CASSLDLMGRPNNEQFF
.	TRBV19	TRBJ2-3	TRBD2	TGTGCCAGTAGGCCGGGAGGGGGGGTCACAGATACGCAGTATTTT	CASRPGGGVTDTQYF
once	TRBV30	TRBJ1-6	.	TGTGCCTGGAGTGTAAACCCCAGGGCTTCACCCCTCCACTTT	CAWSVNPRASPLHF
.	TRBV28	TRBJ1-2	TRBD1	TGTGCCAGCACCTCGATCGGGACAGAGGGTAGCTATGGCTACACCTTC	CASTSIGTEGSYGYTF
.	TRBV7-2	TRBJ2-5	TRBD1	TGTGCCAGCAGTGACAATCCGGGACAGGCAGAGACCCAGTACTTC	CASSDNPGQAETQYF
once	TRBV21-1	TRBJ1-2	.	TGTGCCAGCAGGAATAACAGGGTGGTCTATGGCTACACCTTC	CASRNNRVVYGYTF
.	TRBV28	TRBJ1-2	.	TGTGCCAGCAGTCCCGCCCAGGGTCCCGCTGGCTACACCTTC	CASSPAQGPAGYTF
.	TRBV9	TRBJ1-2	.	TGTGCCAGCAGCTCCCACTATGGCTACACCTTC	CASSSHYGYTF
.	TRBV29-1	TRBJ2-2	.	TGCAGCGTTGGGCTTTCGGTTTCGAACACCGGGGAGCTGTTTTTT	CSVGLSVSNTGELFF
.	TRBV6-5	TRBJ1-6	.	TGTGCCAGCACCGGGGCCTATAATTCACCCCTCCACTTT	CASTGAYNSPLHF
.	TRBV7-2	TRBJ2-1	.	TGTGCCAGCAGCTTAGCGGTGAGCTCCTACAATGAGCAGTTCTTC	CASSLAVSSYNEQFF
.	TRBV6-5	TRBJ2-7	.	TGTGCCAGCAGAAGAGAAGGGACCTACGAGCAGTACTTC	CASRREGTYEQYF
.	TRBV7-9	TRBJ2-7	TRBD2	TGTGCCAGCAGCTCAAGACTAGCGGGAAGGTTCTACGAGCAGTACTTC	CASSSRLAGRFYEQYF
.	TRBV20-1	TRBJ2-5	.	TGCAGTGCTATCCTGGGGGAGACCCAGTACTTC	CSAILGETQYF